Listed below are T cell receptor beta chains from one sample, sequenced in a study of Ad26.COV2.S vaccination and SARS-CoV-2 variants. The data were produced by immunoSEQ multiplex PCR, yet TCRdb's version contains in-frame clones alone and is incomplete. This table holds around 380,000 clones, roughly nine tenths found once. The input for sequencing was peripheral blood, taken in a trial of Ad26.COV2.S vaccine versus placebo. The receptor source for this set is a person aged 18-65 years who received the Ad26.COV2.S COVID-19 vaccine or a placebo. Each CDR3 is given with its conserved first and last residue. A D gene is named only where the DNA matches it firmly.

d_call: .
v_call: TRBV5-6
j_call: TRBJ2-6
cdr3_aa: CASSLAGTGANVLTF
cdr3_nt: TGTGCCAGCAGCTTGGCAGGAACTGGGGCCAACGTCCTGACTTTC

d_call: TRBD1
v_call: TRBV5-5
j_call: TRBJ1-2
cdr3_aa: CASSSGIGTGAGYGYTF
cdr3_nt: TGTGCCAGCAGCTCCGGGATCGGGACAGGGGCAGGGTATGGCTACACCTTC

d_call: .
v_call: TRBV7-9
j_call: TRBJ2-1
cdr3_aa: CASSLVSVLVEQFF
cdr3_nt: TGTGCCAGCAGCTTAGTTTCGGTATTGGTTGAGCAGTTCTTC

d_call: .
v_call: TRBV5-4
j_call: TRBJ1-2
cdr3_aa: CASSLAGRGVYGYTF
cdr3_nt: TGTGCCAGCAGCTTGGCGGGGAGGGGAGTCTATGGCTACACCTTC

d_call: .
v_call: TRBV6-2/TRBV6-3
j_call: TRBJ2-5
cdr3_aa: CASSRYRGGETQYF
cdr3_nt: TGTGCCAGCAGCCGCTACAGGGGGGGCGAGACCCAGTACTTC

d_call: .
v_call: TRBV2
j_call: TRBJ2-3
cdr3_aa: CASPQGTDTQYF
cdr3_nt: TGTGCCAGCCCCCAGGGCACAGATACGCAGTATTTT

d_call: TRBD2
v_call: TRBV2
j_call: TRBJ2-1
cdr3_aa: CASWKRGSSYNEQFF
cdr3_nt: TGTGCCAGCTGGAAGCGGGGGAGCTCCTACAATGAGCAGTTCTTC

d_call: .
v_call: TRBV7-7
j_call: TRBJ2-5
cdr3_aa: CASSLGPGSGETQYF
cdr3_nt: TGTGCTAGCAGCTTAGGCCCCGGCAGCGGGGAGACCCAGTACTTC

d_call: .
v_call: TRBV5-1
j_call: TRBJ1-5
cdr3_aa: CASSSTGTPNQPQHF
cdr3_nt: TGCGCCAGCAGCAGCACCGGGACACCAAATCAGCCCCAGCATTTT

d_call: .
v_call: TRBV3-1/TRBV3-2
j_call: TRBJ2-7
cdr3_aa: CASSQLIGLGYEQYF
cdr3_nt: TGTGCCAGCAGCCAACTAATTGGGCTCGGTTACGAGCAGTACTTC

d_call: .
v_call: TRBV3-1/TRBV3-2
j_call: TRBJ1-5
cdr3_aa: CASSFGGYNQPQHF
cdr3_nt: TGTGCCAGCAGCTTTGGGGGGTACAATCAGCCCCAGCATTTT